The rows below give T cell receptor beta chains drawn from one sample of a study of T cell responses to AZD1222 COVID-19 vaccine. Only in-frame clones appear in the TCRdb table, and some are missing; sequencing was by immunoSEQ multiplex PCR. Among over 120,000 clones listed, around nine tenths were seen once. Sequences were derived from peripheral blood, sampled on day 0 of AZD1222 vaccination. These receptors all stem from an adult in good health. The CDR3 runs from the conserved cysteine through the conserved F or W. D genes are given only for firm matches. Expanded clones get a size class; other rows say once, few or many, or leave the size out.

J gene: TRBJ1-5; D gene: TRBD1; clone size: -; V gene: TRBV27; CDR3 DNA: TGTGCCAGCAGCACGGAGACAGGGTCTCAGCCCCAGCATTTT; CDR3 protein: CASSTETGSQPQHF
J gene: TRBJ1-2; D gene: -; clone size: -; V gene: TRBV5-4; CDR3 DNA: TGTGCCAGCAGCCGACGGGACGTCTTCTATGGCTACACCTTC; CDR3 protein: CASSRRDVFYGYTF
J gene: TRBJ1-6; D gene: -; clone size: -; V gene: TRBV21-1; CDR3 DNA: TGTGCCAGCAGCCGGACAGTTCTCAATTCACCCCTCCACTTT; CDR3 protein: CASSRTVLNSPLHF
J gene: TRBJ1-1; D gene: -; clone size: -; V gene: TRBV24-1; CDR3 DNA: TGTGCCACCAGTGATTTCCGCCAGGGGAAGGCTTTCTTT; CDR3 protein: CATSDFRQGKAFF
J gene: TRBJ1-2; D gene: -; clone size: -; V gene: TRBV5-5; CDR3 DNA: TGTGCCAGCAGCTTGGGACCGGGTAACTATGGCTACACCTTC; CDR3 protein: CASSLGPGNYGYTF
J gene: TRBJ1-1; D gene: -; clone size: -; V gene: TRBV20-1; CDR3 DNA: TGCAGTGCTGGAAGGGGGACTGAAGCTTTCTTT; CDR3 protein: CSAGRGTEAFF
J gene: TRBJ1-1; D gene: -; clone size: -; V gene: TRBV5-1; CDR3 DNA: TGCGCCAGCAGCCTTCCGGGACGCAAAAGGACTGAAGCTTTCTTT; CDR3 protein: CASSLPGRKRTEAFF
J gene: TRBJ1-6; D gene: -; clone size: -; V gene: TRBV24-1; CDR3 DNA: TGTGCCACCAGTGATTTGCGCCCTGGGGGGACGGGGGCTCAGAATTCACCCCTCCACTTT; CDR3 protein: CATSDLRPGGTGAQNSPLHF
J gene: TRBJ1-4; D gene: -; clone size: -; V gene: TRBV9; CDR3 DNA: TGTGCCAGCAGCGATGGTCAGGGATCTAATGAAAAACTGTTTTTT; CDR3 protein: CASSDGQGSNEKLFF
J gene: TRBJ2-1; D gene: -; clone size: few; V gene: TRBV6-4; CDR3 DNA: TGTGCCAGCAGTGACTTAGGGGCGGGGGAGCAGTTCTTC; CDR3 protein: CASSDLGAGEQFF
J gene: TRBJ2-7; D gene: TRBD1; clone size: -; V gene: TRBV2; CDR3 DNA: TGTGCCAGCAGTGACTGGGACAGGGCTTACGAGCAGTACTTC; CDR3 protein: CASSDWDRAYEQYF
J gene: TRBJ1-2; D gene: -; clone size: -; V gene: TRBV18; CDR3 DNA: TGTGCCAGCTCACCAATAAAAGGGGATGGCTACACCTTC; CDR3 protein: CASSPIKGDGYTF
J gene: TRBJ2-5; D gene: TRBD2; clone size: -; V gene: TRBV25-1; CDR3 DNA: TGTGCCAGCAACGGACTAGCGGGAGCGTCCCAGTACTTC; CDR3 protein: CASNGLAGASQYF
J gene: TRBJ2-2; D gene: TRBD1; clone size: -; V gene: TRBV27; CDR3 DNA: TGTGCCAGCAAGTCGTTGGGACAGACCACCGGGGAGCTGTTTTTT; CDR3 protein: CASKSLGQTTGELFF
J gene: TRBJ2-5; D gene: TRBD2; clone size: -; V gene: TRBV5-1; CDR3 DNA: TGCGCCAGCGCGGGGGGATCACAAGAGACCCAGTACTTC; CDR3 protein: CASAGGSQETQYF
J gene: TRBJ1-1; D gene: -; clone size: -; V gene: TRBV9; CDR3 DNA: TGTGCCAGCAGCGTAGACAGTATGAACACTGAAGCTTTCTTT; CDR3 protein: CASSVDSMNTEAFF
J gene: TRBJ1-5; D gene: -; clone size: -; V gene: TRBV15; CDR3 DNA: TGTGCCACCAGCAGAGGTAGGACCGGCAATCAGCCCCAGCATTTT; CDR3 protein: CATSRGRTGNQPQHF
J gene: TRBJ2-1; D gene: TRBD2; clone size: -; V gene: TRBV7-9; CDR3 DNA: TGTGCCAGCAGCTCCCGGGGGGGAGCGGACGAAGTATTCAATGAGCAGTTCTTC; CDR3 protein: CASSSRGGADEVFNEQFF
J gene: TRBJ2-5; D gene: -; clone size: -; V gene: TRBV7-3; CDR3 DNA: TGTGCCAGCAGCGAAGGGGGGAGGCCGCTTAGGGCCCAGTACTTC; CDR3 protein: CASSEGGRPLRAQYF
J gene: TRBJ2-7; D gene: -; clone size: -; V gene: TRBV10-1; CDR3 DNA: TGCGCCAGCAGTCCAGGCTGGGGCTCACAGACCTACGAGCAGTACTTC; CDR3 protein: CASSPGWGSQTYEQYF
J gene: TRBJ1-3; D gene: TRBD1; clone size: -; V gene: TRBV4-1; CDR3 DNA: TGCGCCAGCAGCCGTTCCGGGACAGGGGGAAACACCATATATTTT; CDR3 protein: CASSRSGTGGNTIYF
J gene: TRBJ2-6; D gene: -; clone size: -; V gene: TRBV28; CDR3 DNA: TGTGCCAGCAGCCCCCCCGGACATAGATCTGGGGCCAACGTCCTGACTTTC; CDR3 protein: CASSPPGHRSGANVLTF
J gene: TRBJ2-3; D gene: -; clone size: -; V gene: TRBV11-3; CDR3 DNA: TGTGCCAGCAGCTTAGTCCCGAATCCTACGCAGTATTTT; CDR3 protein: CASSLVPNPTQYF
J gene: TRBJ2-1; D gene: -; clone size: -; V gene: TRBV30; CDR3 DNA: TGTGCCTGGAGTGTATTTAATGAGCAGTTCTTC; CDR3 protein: CAWSVFNEQFF
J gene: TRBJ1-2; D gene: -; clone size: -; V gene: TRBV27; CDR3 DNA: TGTGCCAGCAGTTTTGTGGGGGCAGACTATGGCTACACCTTC; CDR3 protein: CASSFVGADYGYTF
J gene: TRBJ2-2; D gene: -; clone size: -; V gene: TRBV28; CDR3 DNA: TGTGCCAGCCAAGAAAGCCCTCGGGACTACACCGGGGAGCTGTTTTTT; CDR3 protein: CASQESPRDYTGELFF
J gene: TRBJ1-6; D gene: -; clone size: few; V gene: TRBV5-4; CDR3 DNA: TGTGCCAGCAGCTTGGTGGGGAGCTCCTATAATTCACCCCTCCACTTT; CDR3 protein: CASSLVGSSYNSPLHF
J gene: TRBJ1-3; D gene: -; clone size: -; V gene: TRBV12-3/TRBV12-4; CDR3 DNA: TGTGCCAGCAGTCCTTTTTCTGGAAACACCATATATTTT; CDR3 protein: CASSPFSGNTIYF
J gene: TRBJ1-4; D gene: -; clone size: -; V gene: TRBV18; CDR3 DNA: TGTGCCAGCTCACCGGGGCAGTCTAATGAAAAACTGTTTTTT; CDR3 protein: CASSPGQSNEKLFF
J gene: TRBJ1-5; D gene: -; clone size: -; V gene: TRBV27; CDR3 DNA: TGTGCCAGCAGTTTAGTAGGCAGGGGTAGCAATCAGCCCCAGCATTTT; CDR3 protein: CASSLVGRGSNQPQHF
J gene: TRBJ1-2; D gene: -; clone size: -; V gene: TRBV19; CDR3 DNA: TGTGCCAGTAGTATCAAGGGGCGCTCCTATGGCTACACCTTC; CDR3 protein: CASSIKGRSYGYTF
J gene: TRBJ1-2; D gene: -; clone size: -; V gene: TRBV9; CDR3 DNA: TGTGCCAGCAGCGTAGGGGCCGAGATCAGCGTCGGCTACACCTTC; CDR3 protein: CASSVGAEISVGYTF
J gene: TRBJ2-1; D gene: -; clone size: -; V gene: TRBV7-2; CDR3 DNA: TGTGCCAGCAGCGCCAGTCCGGGGGGCTTATTATCCTACAATGAGCAGTTCTTC; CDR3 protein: CASSASPGGLLSYNEQFF
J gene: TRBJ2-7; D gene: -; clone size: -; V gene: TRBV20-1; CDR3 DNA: TGCAGTGCTAGGGAGAACCGAGAGCAGTACTTC; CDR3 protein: CSARENREQYF
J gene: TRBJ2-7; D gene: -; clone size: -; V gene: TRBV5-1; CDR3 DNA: TGCGCCAGCAGCTTGCGGGACTCCTACGAGCAGTACTTC; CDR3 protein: CASSLRDSYEQYF
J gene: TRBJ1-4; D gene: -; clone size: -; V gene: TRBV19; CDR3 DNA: TGTGCCAGTAGTGCACCAGGGTTTACTAATGAAAAACTGTTTTTT; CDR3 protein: CASSAPGFTNEKLFF
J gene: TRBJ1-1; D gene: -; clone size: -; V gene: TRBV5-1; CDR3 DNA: TGCGCCAGCAGCTTGGAGGGGACATATTACACTGAAGCTTTCTTT; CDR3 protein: CASSLEGTYYTEAFF
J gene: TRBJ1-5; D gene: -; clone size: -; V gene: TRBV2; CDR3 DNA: TGTGCCAGCAGCCGACAGGTGTATAGCAATCAGCCCCAGCATTTT; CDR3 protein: CASSRQVYSNQPQHF
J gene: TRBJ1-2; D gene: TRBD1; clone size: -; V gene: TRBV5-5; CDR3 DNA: TGTGCCAGCAGCCTTGGACAGGCTGGCTATGGCTACACCTTC; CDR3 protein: CASSLGQAGYGYTF
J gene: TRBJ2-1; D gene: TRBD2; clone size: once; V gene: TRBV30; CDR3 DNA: TGTGCCTGGAGTGTCCTAGCGGGAGGGGCACCGTTCTTC; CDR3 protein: CAWSVLAGGAPFF
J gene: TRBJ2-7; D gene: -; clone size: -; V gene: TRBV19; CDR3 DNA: TGTGCCAGTAGTGAAGACAGGACGACCGAGCAGTACTTC; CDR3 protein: CASSEDRTTEQYF
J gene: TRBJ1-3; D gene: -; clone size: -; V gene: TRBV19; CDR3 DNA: TGTGCCAGCGAGTTCGTGGGGGGAAACACCATATATTTT; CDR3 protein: CASEFVGGNTIYF
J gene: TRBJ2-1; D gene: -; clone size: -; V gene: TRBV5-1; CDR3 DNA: TGCGCCAGCGCAGCATACAATGAGCAGTTCTTC; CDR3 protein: CASAAYNEQFF
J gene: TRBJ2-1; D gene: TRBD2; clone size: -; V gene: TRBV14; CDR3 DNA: TGTGCCAGCAGCCCCCCTCCCACACTAGCGGGAGGCAATGAGCAGTTCTTC; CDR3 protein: CASSPPPTLAGGNEQFF